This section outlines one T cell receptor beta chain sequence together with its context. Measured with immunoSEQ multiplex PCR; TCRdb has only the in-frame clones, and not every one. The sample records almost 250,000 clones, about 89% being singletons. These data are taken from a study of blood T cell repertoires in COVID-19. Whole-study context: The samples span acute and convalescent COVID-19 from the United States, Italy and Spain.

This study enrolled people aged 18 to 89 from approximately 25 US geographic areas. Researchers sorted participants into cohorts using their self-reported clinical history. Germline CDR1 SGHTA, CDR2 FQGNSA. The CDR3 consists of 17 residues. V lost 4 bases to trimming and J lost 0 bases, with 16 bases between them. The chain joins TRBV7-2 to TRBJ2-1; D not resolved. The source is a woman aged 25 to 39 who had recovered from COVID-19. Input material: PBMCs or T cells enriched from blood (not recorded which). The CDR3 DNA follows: TGTGCCAGCAGCTCCCCCCGACTGACGAGCTCCTACAATGAGCAGTTCTTC. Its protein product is CASSSPRLTSSYNEQFF.